Listed here is a single T cell receptor beta chain. Its antigen is unknown. Base-call qualities are not available, and no considerably larger clone is one nucleotide away. Donors were healthy HIV-negative adults with no recently reported acute infections or vaccinations. Every donor was a Caucasian adult living in Nashville, Tennessee, USA. For unsorted samples, some 90 million PBMCs were counted, and genomic DNA was extracted using the QIAamp DNA Blood Mini kit. After blood collection by leukapheresis, PBMCs were isolated using Ficoll-Histopaque density gradient centrifugation and then cryopreserved in the vapor phase of liquid nitrogen. The source of the sample is a study of shared clonotypes between healthy human individuals (TCRdb year 2020). Broadly, across the study: A couple of women and three men aged 18 to 49 years were included in the cohort. To estimate repertoire size and how much clonotypes are shared between individuals, the study performed deep sequencing of blood TCR repertoires from roughly five healthy adults. To increase sequencing depth and limit assay-specific biases, different laboratories used diverse techniques to prepare libraries and sequence TCR repertoires. Per donor, leukapheresis produced somewhere between about 0.9 and 9.5 billion PBMCs. Overall study results and their limits: Based on pairwise subsampling, the degree of clonotype sharing among donors was expected to be affected by sequencing depth. The genetic and exposure-history diversity represented was limited by the small number of donors. Sampling was restricted to blood, and TCR repertoires in tissue are likely to differ from TCR repertoires in blood.

Using the deep immunoSEQ assay, TCR CDR3 regions were amplified from genomic DNA by multiplex PCR. Extracted genomic DNA from each cell subset was distributed evenly across all wells of several immunoSEQ 96-well plates, and each plate was treated as a replicate. Each replicate PCR for unsorted PBMC received about 310 ng genomic DNA, equal to 25,000 to 35,000 T cell genomes. Ten immunoSEQ deep assay plates were used to sequence unsorted PBMC genomic DNA. The purified libraries were quantified using a Qubit 3.0 fluorometer, sized with a Bioanalyzer 2100, and then quantified again using the KAPA Library Quantification kit. Each immunoSEQ 96-well plate was sequenced on its own single-read 150-cycle Illumina NextSeq 550 flow cell. The study's processing was this. Because the immunoSEQ output included only junctional sequences and no quality scores, the filtering could not be the same as the filtering used for full-length reads. To assign V/J genes and CDR3, sequences were annotated against IMGT germline references using PyIR, a Python wrapper for IgBLAST v1.9. Reads were removed for weak V/J assignments (E-value above 1e-6), missing CDR3, stop codons, out-of-frame junctions, or ambiguous translated residues. V3J clonotypes were defined as sequences sharing the same inferred V gene, J gene, and CDR3 amino acid sequence. To compute the percentage overlap between repertoires, the number of shared unique clonotypes was divided by the size of the smaller repertoire. Three approaches were used to assess repertoire richness: RTK rarefaction, the Chao1 estimator, and Recon v2.1 estimates of unobserved clonotypes. TCRdb holds this immuneACCESS table with in-frame rearrangements only. Some clones are missing; in checked studies, unresolved V genes explain under half, and the rest has no known cause. V and J calls and clone size come straight from that table; D and trimming were deduced from the DNA. This sample gives around 500,000 clones in total; about 80% of them show up just once. The leading ten clones occupy 9.5% to 15% of the sample.

At the junction V is shortened by 5 bases and J by 5 bases, with 6 bases in between. Inclusive of the bounding cysteine and phenylalanine, the CDR3 is 11 residues long. CDR3 DNA is the only sequence kept; it has 33 bases, read in frame from the first base. The germline V gene (reference sequence) yields SGHAT for CDR1 and FQDESV for CDR2. The source of this sequence is a woman in her forties in good health. Some clones in this sample may be carry-over from other donors' samples. Sequencing input: PBMCs. This chain is built from TRBV11-1 and TRBJ2-5, with no reliable assignment of the D segment. The nucleotide sequence reads TGTGCCAGCAGCACGCAGGAGACCCAGTACTTC. Translated, it gives CASSTQETQYF. With the portions outside the CDR3 filled from the reference TRBV11-1 and TRBJ2-5 genes, the complete variable region becomes EAEVAQSPRYKITEKSQAVAFWCDPISGHATLYWYRQILGQGPELLVQFQDESVVDDSQLPKDRFSAERLKGVDSTLKIQPAELGDSAMYLCASSTQETQYFGPGTRLLVL.